Shown below are 14 T cell receptor beta chains from a single sample sequenced in a study of T cell repertoires in cytomegalovirus infection (dated by TCRdb to between 2017 and 2020). For sequencing, an Illumina HiSeq 1500 was employed. TCRdb itself trimmed the public reads at Q25 with fastp, ran MiXCR and retained productive beta chains. Identical CDR3 protein sequences are pooled into one entry, listed with their most common genes and DNA. This sample has roughly 230,000 distinct CDR3 sequences in its table, and approximately 15% of those were observed once. Roughly half of the sample is taken by the ten largest. Sequencing input: CD8+ T cells from PBMCs. The source of these receptors is a human donor in good health (CMV status not recorded). Some clones in this sample may be carry-over from other donors' samples.

The chain employs TRBV29-1 and TRBJ1-1; the D is unclear. Germline assignment: CDR1 SQVTM and CDR2 ANQGSEA. This CDR3 has 12 residues. Trimming stripped 8 bases from V and 8 bases from J, with 18 bases between. CDR3 bases: TGCAGCACCCGACGGGGAGCCCCAGAAGCTTTCTTT. This codes for CSTRRGAPEAFF.

For this clonotype: A junction end diverges from the germline sequence, so it may reflect a read error. This chain uses TRBV29-1 with TRBJ1-2, with D possibly TRBD1 on 6 matching bases. The CDR3 is 14 amino acids. Germline CDR1 is SQVTM and CDR2 is ANQGSEA. The DNA of the CDR3 is TGCAGCTTTGAGAGGGACATTTTAAACTATGGCTACACCTTC. Translating it yields CSFERDILNYGYTF.

Ten or more counts support this clonotype. This chain uses TRBV7-9 with TRBJ1-5; 8 bases map to TRBD1. The CDR3 runs to 14 residues. J lost 4 bases, V lost 4 bases, and 3 bases had no gene match. Germline-derived CDR1 and CDR2 are SEHNR and FQNEAQ (reference sequence). The CDR3 nucleotides read TGTGCCAGCAGCTGGGGGACAGGAAATCAGCCCCAGCATTTT. Amino acids: CASSWGTGNQPQHF. The full variable domain, with the rest looked up from reference TRBV7-9 and TRBJ1-5, is DTGVSQNPRHKITKRGQNVTFRCDPISEHNRLYWYRQTLGQGPEFLTYFQNEAQLEKSRLLSDRFSAERPKGSFSTLEIQRTEQGDSAMYLCASSWGTGNQPQHFGDGTRLSIL.

This chain connects TRBV12-3 or TRBV12-4 to TRBJ1-1; 11 bases are a match to TRBD1. This CDR3 has 15 residues. V gave up 6 bases and J gave up 5 bases; unmatched junction bases: 8. This chain's CDR3 is CASSVTGTGGTEAFF. The DNA of the CDR3 is TGTGCCAGCAGCGTTACCGGGACAGGGGGAACTGAAGCTTTCTTT.

The genes are TRBV13 and TRBJ2-5, with unresolved D. Trimming took 5 bases from V and 4 from J, leaving 11 bases between them. CDR3 size: 13 residues. Germline CDR1 reads PRHDT; CDR2 reads FYEKMQ (reference sequence). This chain's CDR3 is CASSLGIGETQYF. The CDR3 coding sequence is TGTGCCAGCAGCCTCGGAATCGGAGAGACCCAGTACTTC. Complete variable domain (other parts from reference TRBV13 and TRBJ2-5): AAGVIQSPRHLIKEKRETATLKCYPIPRHDTVYWYQQGPGQDPQFLISFYEKMQSDKGSIPDRFSAQQFSDYHSELNMSSLELGDSALYFCASSLGIGETQYFGPGTRLLVL.

This clonotype came up many times. The chain has TRBV20-1 and TRBJ2-2, with D uncertain. Trimming cost V 4 bases and J 5 bases, with 11 bases left between them. This CDR3 has 13 residues. Germline assignment: CDR1 DFQATT and CDR2 SNEGSKA (reference sequence). CDR3 nucleotides: TGCAGTGCTACGGACCTCTTGACCGGGGAGCTGTTTTTT. Protein product: CSATDLLTGELFF.

The chain links TRBV5-6 to TRBJ2-1, with D possibly matching TRBD1 (6 bases). The CDR3 covers 13 residues. Germline CDR1 and CDR2: SGHDT and YYEEEE. V was shortened by 5 bases and J by 4 bases, with 10 bases between the two germline ends. CDR3 loop: CASRRQVYNEQFF. CDR3 in DNA: TGTGCCAGCAGACGACAGGTATACAATGAGCAGTTCTTC.

This clonotype was detected a few times. The chain carries TRBV27 and TRBJ1-1; D is undetermined. The CDR3 covers 14 residues. Trimming cost V 0 bases and J 1 base, with 6 bases left between them. Germline assignment: CDR1 MNHEY and CDR2 SMNVEV (reference sequence). CDR3 sequence: CASSLSWENTEAFF. CDR3 DNA sequence: TGTGCCAGCAGTTTATCGTGGGAGAACACTGAAGCTTTCTTT.

There are many counts of this clonotype. V gene TRBV4-1 combines with J gene TRBJ1-5; possibly TRBD1 for D (6 bases). The ends were cut back, 0 bases at V and 1 base at J, with 7 bases in the middle. This CDR3 region has 15 residues. The V gene's germline CDR1 is MGHRA and CDR2 YSYEKL. CDR3 nucleotide sequence: TGCGCCAGCAGCCAAGAAGACAGGAGCAATCAGCCCCAGCATTTT. Its protein product is CASSQEDRSNQPQHF.

The gene calls are TRBV7-8 and TRBJ1-4, with D perhaps matching TRBD1 (5 bases). Germline lookup yields CDR1 SGHVS and CDR2 FQNEAQ. The CDR3 runs 16 residues. Trimming left V 3 bases short and J 8 bases short, with 19 bases between. CDR3 amino acids: CASSLFSRQSLEKLFF. CDR3 DNA: TGTGCCAGCAGCTTGTTTTCGAGACAGTCCTTGGAAAAACTGTTTTTT. Using reference TRBV7-8 and TRBJ1-4 for the parts outside the CDR3, the full variable domain is GAGVSQSPRYKVAKRGQDVALRCDPISGHVSLFWYQQALGQGPEFLTYFQNEAQLDKSGLPSDRFFAERPEGSVSTLKIQRTQQEDSAVYLCASSLFSRQSLEKLFFGSGTQLSVL.

The chain joins TRBV20-1 to TRBJ1-4, with 7 bases fitting TRBD1. The junction had 7 bases not matched to a gene; V was cut back by 0 bases and J by 6 bases. The CDR3 covers 15 residues. CDR1 is DFQATT, CDR2 SNEGSKA, per germline (reference sequence). CDR3 DNA: TGCAGTGCTAGAGACAAGACAGGGTTGTATGAAAAACTGTTTTTT. Protein sequence: CSARDKTGLYEKLFF.

This clonotype was recorded a few times. CDR3 DNA: TGTGCCAGCAGCTTTCAGGCGAAACCCGCCGGGGAGCTGTTTTTT. Translation gives CASSFQAKPAGELFF. This chain links TRBV7-9 with TRBJ2-2; the D is unclear. CDR1 is SEHNR, CDR2 FQNEAQ, per germline (reference sequence). Deletions cut 3 bases from V and 6 bases from J, with 14 bases between. The CDR3 has 15 amino acids.

In the case of this clonotype: Given a much more abundant clone one base away, this may be a read error. This rearrangement joins TRBV7-8 to TRBJ1-4; 9 positions agree with TRBD1. The V and J ends lost 1 base and 8 bases, in that order; junction bases with no gene match: 11. Germline loops: CDR1 SGHVS, CDR2 FQNEAQ. CDR3 length: 17 amino acids. The CDR3 sequence is CASSLVGQQGALEKLFF. CDR3 DNA: TGTGCCAGCAGCTTAGTGGGGCAACAGGGGGCGTTGGAAAAACTGTTTTTT.

This clonotype was detected ten times or more. J is TRBJ2-1 and V is TRBV12-3 or TRBV12-4; D may correspond to TRBD1 or TRBD2 (5 bases each). The ends were cut back, 1 base at V and 0 bases at J, with 10 bases in the middle. The CDR3 contains 16 residues. CDR3 coding DNA: TGTGCCAGCAGTTTAGACGGGGCGAGCTCCTACAATGAGCAGTTCTTC. Residues: CASSLDGASSYNEQFF.